The 5 T cell receptor beta chains listed next were all sequenced from one sample in a study of control samples from healthy donors and cancer patients. Only in-frame clones appear in the TCRdb table, and some are missing; sequencing was by immunoSEQ multiplex PCR. The table includes roughly 100,000 clones, just over 85% detected once. The sample consisted of blood. These receptors were obtained from a man younger than 40 in good health.

The J gene is TRBJ2-7, the V gene TRBV4-1; D gene unclear. Trimming removed 1 base from V and 0 bases from J, with 10 bases in between. CDR1 and CDR2 from the germline V gene are MGHRA and YSYEKL. CDR3 length: 15 amino acids. The CDR3 DNA is TGCGCCAGCAGCCAAGGGACCCAAAGCTCCTACGAGCAGTACTTC. It yields the protein CASSQGTQSSYEQYF.

The chain joins TRBV7-2 to TRBJ1-2; D unresolved. Trimming removed 1 base from V and 8 bases from J, with 14 bases in between. Germline lookup yields CDR1 SGHTA and CDR2 FQGNSA. This CDR3 spans 14 amino acids. The CDR3 reads CASSLVQRNQGYTF. CDR3 nucleotides: TGTGCCAGCAGCTTAGTGCAGCGCAACCAGGGCTACACCTTC.

The chain is built from TRBV24-1 and TRBJ2-2; 11 positions agree with TRBD2. Germline V gives CDR1 KGHDR, CDR2 SFDVKD. Trimming at V came to 1 base and at J to 0 bases, leaving 6 bases not matched to a gene. This CDR3 spans 19 amino acids. CDR3 amino acids: CATSDLGTSGSSNTGELFF. The CDR3 nucleotides read TGTGCCACCAGTGATTTAGGGACTAGCGGCTCTTCGAACACCGGGGAGCTGTTTTTT.

The V call is TRBV12-5, the J call TRBJ2-1; D possibly matches TRBD1 or TRBD2 (5 bases each). This CDR3 is 14 amino acids long. The germline V gene encodes CDR1 LGHNT and CDR2 FRNRAP. V dropped 6 bases and J dropped 7 bases, with 16 bases sitting between them. CDR3 sequence reads: CASGPRDPRNEQFF. The DNA for the CDR3 is TGTGCTAGTGGACCAAGGGACCCCCGTAATGAGCAGTTCTTC.

CDR3 DNA sequence: TGTGCCAGCAGCCCCTATCCGGGCCAAGGTGCTTTCTTT. It is translated as CASSPYPGQGAFF. V gene TRBV3-1 (or the pseudogene TRBV3-2) combines with J gene TRBJ1-1, with D unclear. The CDR3 is 13 residues long. V was cut by 4 bases and J by 11 bases, with 17 bases left in between. Germline lookup yields CDR1 LGHDT and CDR2 YNNKEL (reference sequence).